The clone carrying this T cell receptor beta chain was seen a handful of times. The antigen is undetermined. The primer mix had 60 Vbeta and 13 Jbeta primers. Assay used: immunoSEQ multiplex PCR; TCRdb lists only in-frame clones, some missing. The sample lists roughly 200,000 clones, about 13% occurring once. These data belong to a study of cytomegalovirus exposure and HLA in healthy donors. Whole-study results and caveats: In most subjects, TCR beta sequences reportedly gave accurate predictions of HLA-A and HLA-B alleles. The authors enumerated around 150 TCR beta chains as linked to cytomegalovirus.

Looked up from germline, CDR1 is MGHDK and CDR2 is SYGVNS. V shed 2 bases and J shed 5 bases, with 10 bases lying between them. The CDR3 consists of 14 residues. The chain employs TRBV25-1 and TRBJ2-4, with D perhaps matching TRBD2 (6 bases). The sequenced sample was PBMCs. The receptor's source is a man aged 50-60 years in good health and CMV-seropositive. The CDR3 loop reads CASSEPGLQNIQYF. For the CDR3, the DNA is TGTGCCAGCAGTGAACCCGGACTACAAAACATTCAGTACTTC.